This T cell receptor beta chain appears in the sequencing data of a study of blood T cell repertoires in COVID-19. Study-wide context: From the United States, Italy and Spain came samples of acute and convalescent COVID-19. T cells, B-cell-depleted T cells, or PBMCs supplied cDNA or gDNA.

As handled by the study authors: For nucleated cells, counts were estimated from reference gene primer amplification. Profiled with immunoSEQ multiplex PCR; TCRdb holds only in-frame clones, not every one. V, J and clone size are those of that table, while D and trimming were read from the DNA. This table holds fewer than 200,000 clones, 84% found once. From germline, CDR1 is KGHSH and CDR2 LQKENI. The CDR3 totals 18 residues. V gave up 3 bases and J gave up 1 base, with 19 bases separating them. Exposed participants came across a COVID-19 case within 2 weeks before study entry. The specimen sequenced was PBMCs or T cells enriched from blood (not recorded which). The chain couples TRBV18 to TRBJ1-5, with D possibly matching TRBD1 (5 bases). The origin of this receptor is a woman aged 25 to 39 who had been exposed to COVID-19. The CDR3 sequence: CASSPPPTVGFSNQPQHF. The CDR3 region has the DNA TGTGCCAGCTCACCCCCCCCGACAGTTGGATTCAGCAATCAGCCCCAGCATTTT.